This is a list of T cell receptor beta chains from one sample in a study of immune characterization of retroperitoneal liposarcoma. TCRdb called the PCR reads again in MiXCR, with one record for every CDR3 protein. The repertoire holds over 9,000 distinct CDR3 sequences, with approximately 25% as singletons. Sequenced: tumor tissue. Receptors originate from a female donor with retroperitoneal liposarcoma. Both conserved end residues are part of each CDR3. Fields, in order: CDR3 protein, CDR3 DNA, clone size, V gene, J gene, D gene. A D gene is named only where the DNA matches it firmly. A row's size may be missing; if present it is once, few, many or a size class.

cdr3_aa: CASSVLSGGHYNEQFF; cdr3_nt: TGTGCCAGCAGCGTCCTCAGCGGGGGGCACTACAATGAGCAGTTCTTC; clone_size: .; v_call: TRBV7-3; j_call: TRBJ2-1; d_call: TRBD2
cdr3_aa: CASSEDRQGFFTETQFF; cdr3_nt: TGTGCCAGCAGTGAAGATCGACAGGGGTTTTTTACGGAGACCCAGTTCTTC; clone_size: .; v_call: TRBV6-1; j_call: TRBJ2-1; d_call: TRBD1
cdr3_aa: CASSSHGVSYEQYF; cdr3_nt: TGTGCCAGCAGTTCCCATGGAGTCTCCTACGAGCAGTACTTC; clone_size: many; v_call: TRBV6-1; j_call: TRBJ2-7; d_call: .
cdr3_aa: CASSYSTGYYEQYF; cdr3_nt: TGTGCCAGCAGTTACTCAACAGGGTATTACGAGCAGTACTTC; clone_size: few; v_call: TRBV6-5; j_call: TRBJ2-7; d_call: .
cdr3_aa: CASSLAGQRGREQFF; cdr3_nt: TGTGCCAGCAGCTTAGCCGGCCAAAGGGGTCGGGAGCAGTTCTTC; clone_size: .; v_call: TRBV11-2; j_call: TRBJ2-1; d_call: .
cdr3_aa: CASTQPEETGKETQFF; cdr3_nt: TGTGCCAGCACCCAACCCGAAGAGACAGGGAAAGAGACCCAGTTCTTC; clone_size: many; v_call: TRBV6-1; j_call: TRBJ2-1; d_call: TRBD1
cdr3_aa: CASSEAWNQPQHF; cdr3_nt: TGTGCCAGCAGTGAAGCTTGGAACCAGCCCCAGCATTTT; clone_size: .; v_call: TRBV6-1; j_call: TRBJ1-5; d_call: .
cdr3_aa: CASSFPRKGATYNEQFF; cdr3_nt: TGTGCCAGCAGCTTCCCTCGAAAGGGAGCCACCTACAATGAGCAGTTCTTC; clone_size: many; v_call: TRBV7-8; j_call: TRBJ2-1; d_call: .
cdr3_aa: CASSPRTGGASEAFF; cdr3_nt: TGCGCCAGCAGCCCAAGGACAGGGGGCGCATCTGAAGCTTTCTTT; clone_size: .; v_call: TRBV5-1; j_call: TRBJ1-1; d_call: TRBD1
cdr3_aa: CASSRLAFQDTQYF; cdr3_nt: TGTGCCAGCAGCCGACTAGCTTTCCAAGATACGCAGTATTTT; clone_size: .; v_call: TRBV7-8; j_call: TRBJ2-3; d_call: TRBD2
cdr3_aa: CASSLTSGGGETQFF; cdr3_nt: TGTGCCAGCAGCTTAACTAGCGGGGGCGGGGAGACCCAGTTCTTC; clone_size: medium-sized; v_call: TRBV7-2; j_call: TRBJ2-1; d_call: TRBD2
cdr3_aa: CASSSDGADEQFF; cdr3_nt: TGTGCCAGCAGCTCGGACGGCGCAGACGAGCAGTTCTTC; clone_size: .; v_call: TRBV11-2; j_call: TRBJ2-1; d_call: .
cdr3_aa: CASSGTRGPYEQYF; cdr3_nt: TGTGCCAGCAGCGGTACTAGAGGACCCTACGAGCAGTACTTC; clone_size: medium-sized; v_call: TRBV6-1; j_call: TRBJ2-7; d_call: .
cdr3_aa: CASSENRAYEQYF; cdr3_nt: TGTGCCAGCAGTGAAAACAGAGCCTACGAGCAGTACTTC; clone_size: medium-sized; v_call: TRBV6-1; j_call: TRBJ2-7; d_call: .
cdr3_aa: CASSLSGEGTQYF; cdr3_nt: TGTGCCAGCAGCTTAAGTGGGGAAGGTACGCAGTATTTT; clone_size: medium-sized; v_call: TRBV7-2; j_call: TRBJ2-3; d_call: .
cdr3_aa: CASSSDRGNTIYF; cdr3_nt: TGTGCCAGCAGCTCGGACAGGGGAAACACCATATATTTT; clone_size: many; v_call: TRBV7-2; j_call: TRBJ1-3; d_call: TRBD1
cdr3_aa: CASAAAGYNEQFF; cdr3_nt: TGTGCCAGCGCGGCAGCAGGTTACAATGAGCAGTTCTTC; clone_size: many; v_call: TRBV6-4; j_call: TRBJ2-1; d_call: .
cdr3_aa: CASSFPRRFGGANTEAFF; cdr3_nt: TGTGCCAGCAGCTTCCCCAGGCGCTTTGGAGGGGCGAACACTGAAGCTTTCTTT; clone_size: few; v_call: TRBV7-9; j_call: TRBJ1-1; d_call: .
cdr3_aa: CASSEDRGGETQYF; cdr3_nt: TGTGCCAGCAGTGAGGACAGGGGGGGAGAGACCCAGTACTTC; clone_size: many; v_call: TRBV25-1; j_call: TRBJ2-5; d_call: TRBD1
cdr3_aa: CASRRGENTEAFF; cdr3_nt: TGTGCCAGCAGGCGAGGGGAGAACACTGAAGCTTTCTTT; clone_size: many; v_call: TRBV6-1; j_call: TRBJ1-1; d_call: .
cdr3_aa: CASSRTGYSGVINEQFF; cdr3_nt: TGTGCCAGCTCAAGAACGGGCTATAGCGGGGTAATCAATGAGCAGTTCTTC; clone_size: .; v_call: TRBV6-8; j_call: TRBJ2-1; d_call: TRBD2
cdr3_aa: CASKEVTGDYEQFF; cdr3_nt: TGTGCCAGCAAAGAAGTCACAGGGGATTACGAGCAGTTCTTC; clone_size: few; v_call: TRBV6-1; j_call: TRBJ2-1; d_call: TRBD1
cdr3_aa: CASSPGQQGRETQYF; cdr3_nt: TGTGCCAGCAGCCCAGGCCAACAGGGACGAGAGACCCAGTACTTC; clone_size: .; v_call: TRBV11-3; j_call: TRBJ2-5; d_call: .
cdr3_aa: CASSQDSTFNYGYTF; cdr3_nt: TGCGCCAGCAGCCAAGATTCCACCTTTAACTATGGCTACACCTTC; clone_size: .; v_call: TRBV4-1; j_call: TRBJ1-2; d_call: .
cdr3_aa: CASSLAALDTQYF; cdr3_nt: TGTGCCAGCAGCTTAGCGGCCCTGGATACGCAGTATTTT; clone_size: many; v_call: TRBV7-6; j_call: TRBJ2-3; d_call: .
cdr3_aa: CSASRTGSYEQYF; cdr3_nt: TGCAGTGCTTCCCGAACAGGGTCCTACGAGCAGTACTTC; clone_size: .; v_call: TRBV20-1; j_call: TRBJ2-7; d_call: .
cdr3_aa: CTSSDRSYNEQFF; cdr3_nt: TGCACCAGCAGTGACAGGTCCTACAATGAGCAGTTCTTC; clone_size: .; v_call: TRBV10-1; j_call: TRBJ2-1; d_call: .
cdr3_aa: CAGSGRVDEQFF; cdr3_nt: TGTGCCGGATCCGGGAGGGTTGATGAGCAGTTCTTC; clone_size: .; v_call: TRBV6-6; j_call: TRBJ2-1; d_call: TRBD2
cdr3_aa: CASIQGGSYNEQFF; cdr3_nt: TGTGCCAGCATCCAGGGGGGCTCCTACAATGAGCAGTTCTTC; clone_size: few; v_call: TRBV6-1; j_call: TRBJ2-1; d_call: .
cdr3_aa: CASRSHSGANVLTF; cdr3_nt: TGTGCTTCTCGTAGTCATTCTGGGGCCAACGTCCTGACTTTC; clone_size: many; v_call: TRBV25-1; j_call: TRBJ2-6; d_call: .
cdr3_aa: CASSPVDRGTEAFF; cdr3_nt: TGTGCCAGCAGCCCAGTTGACAGGGGCACTGAAGCTTTCTTT; clone_size: .; v_call: TRBV5-8; j_call: TRBJ1-1; d_call: TRBD1
cdr3_aa: CASSFSRTNEKLFF; cdr3_nt: TGTGCCAGCAGCTTTAGTAGAACTAATGAAAAACTGTTTTTT; clone_size: many; v_call: TRBV7-2; j_call: TRBJ1-4; d_call: .
cdr3_aa: CASSSYSYEQFF; cdr3_nt: TGTGCCAGCAGCTCCTACTCCTACGAGCAGTTCTTC; clone_size: .; v_call: TRBV5-6; j_call: TRBJ2-1; d_call: .
cdr3_aa: CASSSTRAPRADTQYF; cdr3_nt: TGTGCCAGCAGCAGTACCAGGGCTCCCCGGGCAGATACGCAGTATTTT; clone_size: few; v_call: TRBV7-9; j_call: TRBJ2-3; d_call: .
cdr3_aa: CASSTGQGETQYF; cdr3_nt: TGTGCCAGCAGCACAGGACAGGGAGAGACCCAGTACTTC; clone_size: few; v_call: TRBV5-4; j_call: TRBJ2-5; d_call: TRBD1
cdr3_aa: CASSYLAGYNEQFF; cdr3_nt: TGTGCCAGCAGTTACCTAGCGGGGTACAATGAGCAGTTCTTC; clone_size: many; v_call: TRBV6-5; j_call: TRBJ2-1; d_call: TRBD2
cdr3_aa: CASYRNGYYEQYF; cdr3_nt: TGTGCCAGCTACAGGAACGGATACTACGAGCAGTACTTC; clone_size: medium-sized; v_call: TRBV6-1; j_call: TRBJ2-7; d_call: .
cdr3_aa: CASSLDRGLNEKLFF; cdr3_nt: TGTGCCAGCAGCTTAGACAGGGGGCTTAATGAAAAACTGTTTTTT; clone_size: .; v_call: TRBV7-9; j_call: TRBJ1-4; d_call: TRBD1
cdr3_aa: CASSKGQGDNEQFF; cdr3_nt: TGTGCCAGCAGTAAGGGACAGGGAGACAATGAGCAGTTCTTC; clone_size: .; v_call: TRBV27; j_call: TRBJ2-1; d_call: TRBD1
cdr3_aa: CASSSQLGQAGTF; cdr3_nt: TGTGCCAGCAGTTCCCAATTGGGCCAGGCTGGGACCTTC; clone_size: many; v_call: TRBV6-1; j_call: TRBJ2-1; d_call: .